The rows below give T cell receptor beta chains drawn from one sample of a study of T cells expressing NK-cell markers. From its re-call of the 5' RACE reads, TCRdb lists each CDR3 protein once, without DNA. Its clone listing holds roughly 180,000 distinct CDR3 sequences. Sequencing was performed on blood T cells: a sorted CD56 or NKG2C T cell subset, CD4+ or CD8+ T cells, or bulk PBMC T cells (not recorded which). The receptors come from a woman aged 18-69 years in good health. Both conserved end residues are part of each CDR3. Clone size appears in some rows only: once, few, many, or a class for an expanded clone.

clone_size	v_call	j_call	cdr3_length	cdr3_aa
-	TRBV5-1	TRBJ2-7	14	CASSLGHDPYEQYF
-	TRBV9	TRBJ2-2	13	CASTRGNTGELFF
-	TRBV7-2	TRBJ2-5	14	CASSRGTAQETQYF
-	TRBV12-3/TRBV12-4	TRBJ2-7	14	CASAPLGRIYEQYF
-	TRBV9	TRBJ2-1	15	CASSGQGLPYNEQFF
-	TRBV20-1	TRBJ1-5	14	CSATGPGGNQPQHF
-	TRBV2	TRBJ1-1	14	CASRARGEVTEAFF
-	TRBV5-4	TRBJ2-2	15	CASSPTGTSRGELFF
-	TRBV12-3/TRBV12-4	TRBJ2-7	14	CASSLNIDSYEQYF
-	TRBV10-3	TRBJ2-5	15	CAISEWSGRQETQYF
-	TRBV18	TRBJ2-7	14	CASSPASFAYEQYF
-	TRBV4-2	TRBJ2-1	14	CASSQDGTGGREFF
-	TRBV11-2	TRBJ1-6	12	CASSTQGSPLHF
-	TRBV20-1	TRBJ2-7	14	CSARDIDYPYEQYF
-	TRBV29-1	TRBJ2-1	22	CSVERAPFFGTSGSESYNEQFF
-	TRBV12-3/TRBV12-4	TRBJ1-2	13	CASSTLTGYGYTF
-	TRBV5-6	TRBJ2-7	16	CASSIQNRALSYEQYF
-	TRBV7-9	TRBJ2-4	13	CASGWGAKNIQYF
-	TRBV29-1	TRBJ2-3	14	CSVGPSGRGNTQYF
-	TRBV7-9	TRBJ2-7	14	CASAAATRPTEQYF
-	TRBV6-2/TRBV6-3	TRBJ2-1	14	CASSYNVRGNEQFF
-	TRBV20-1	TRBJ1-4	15	CSASPSRQGAQKLFF
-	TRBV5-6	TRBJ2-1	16	CASSYRTSGRGNEQFF
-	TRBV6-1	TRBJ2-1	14	CASSEVGSYNEQFF
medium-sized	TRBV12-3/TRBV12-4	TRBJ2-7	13	CASRTSGSYEQYF
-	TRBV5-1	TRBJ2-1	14	CASSQDSGGNEQFF
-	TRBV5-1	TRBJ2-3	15	CASSLDGTSTDTQYF
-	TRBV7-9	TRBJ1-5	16	CASSEESGGGNQPQHF